This T cell receptor (beta chain) was captured by sequencing in a study of cytomegalovirus exposure and HLA in healthy donors. PCR primers comprised 60 Vbeta and 13 Jbeta primers. The protocol was immunoSEQ multiplex PCR, while the TCRdb copy is restricted to in-frame clones and leaves out a portion. Of around 100,000 clones listed, over 65% are singletons. The receptor was derived from a woman between 18 and 29 years old in good health and CMV-seropositive. The sample was PBMCs.

CDR3 coding DNA: TGTGCCAGCAGCTTGCAGGGGTACACCGGGGAGCTGTTTTTT. It is translated as CASSLQGYTGELFF. This chain uses TRBV5-4 with TRBJ2-2; D may be TRBD1 (6 bases). The CDR3 totals 14 residues. Trimming removed 1 base at V and 3 bases at J, with 7 bases between. CDR1 is SGHNT, CDR2 YYREEE, per germline (reference sequence).